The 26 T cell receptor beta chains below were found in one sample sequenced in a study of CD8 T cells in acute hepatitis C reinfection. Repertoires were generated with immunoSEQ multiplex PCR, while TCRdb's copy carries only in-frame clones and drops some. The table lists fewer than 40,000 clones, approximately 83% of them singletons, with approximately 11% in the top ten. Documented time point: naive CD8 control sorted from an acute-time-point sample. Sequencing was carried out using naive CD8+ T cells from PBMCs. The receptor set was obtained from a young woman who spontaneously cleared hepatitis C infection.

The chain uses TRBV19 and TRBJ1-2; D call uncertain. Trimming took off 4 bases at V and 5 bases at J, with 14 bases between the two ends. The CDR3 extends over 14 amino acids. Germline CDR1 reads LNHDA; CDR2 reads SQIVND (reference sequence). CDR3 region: CASSTPRETYGYTF. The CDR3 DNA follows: TGTGCCAGTAGTACCCCCCGAGAAACTTATGGCTACACCTTC.

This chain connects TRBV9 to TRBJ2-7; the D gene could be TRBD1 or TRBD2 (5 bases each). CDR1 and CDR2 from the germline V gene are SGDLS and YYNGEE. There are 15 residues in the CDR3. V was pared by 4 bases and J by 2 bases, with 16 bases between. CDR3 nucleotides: TGTGCCAGCAGCCAAGGGGCACCTAGCACCTACGAGCAGTACTTC. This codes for CASSQGAPSTYEQYF.

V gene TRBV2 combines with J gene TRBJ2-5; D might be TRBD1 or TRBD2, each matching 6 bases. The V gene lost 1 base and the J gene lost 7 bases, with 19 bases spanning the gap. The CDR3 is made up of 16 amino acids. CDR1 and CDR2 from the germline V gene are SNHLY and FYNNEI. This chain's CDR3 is CASSEGAGTRPGTQYF. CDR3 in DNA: TGTGCCAGCAGTGAAGGTGCGGGGACAAGGCCGGGGACCCAGTACTTC. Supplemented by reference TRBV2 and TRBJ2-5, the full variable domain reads EPEVTQTPSHQVTQMGQEVILRCVPISNHLYFYWYRQILGQKVEFLVSFYNNEISEKSEIFDDQFSVERPDGSNFTLKIRSTKLEDSAMYFCASSEGAGTRPGTQYFGPGTRLLVL.

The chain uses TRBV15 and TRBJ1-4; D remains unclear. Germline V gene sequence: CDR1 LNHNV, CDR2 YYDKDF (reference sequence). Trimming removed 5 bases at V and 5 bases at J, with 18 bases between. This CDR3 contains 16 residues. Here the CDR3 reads CATSPGLVLSNEKLFF. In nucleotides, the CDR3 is TGTGCCACCAGCCCCGGGTTAGTTCTCTCCAATGAAAAACTGTTTTTT.

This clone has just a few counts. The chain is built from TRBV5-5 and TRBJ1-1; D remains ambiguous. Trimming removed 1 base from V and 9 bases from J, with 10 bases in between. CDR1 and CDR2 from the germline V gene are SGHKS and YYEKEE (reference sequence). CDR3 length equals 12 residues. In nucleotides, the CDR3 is TGTGCCAGCAGCTTGCCAGAAAACCAAGCTTTCTTT. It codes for CASSLPENQAFF.

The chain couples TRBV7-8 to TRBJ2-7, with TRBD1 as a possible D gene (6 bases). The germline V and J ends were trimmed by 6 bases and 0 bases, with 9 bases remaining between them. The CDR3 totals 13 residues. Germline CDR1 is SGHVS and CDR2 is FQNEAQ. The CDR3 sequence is CASRPGVSYEQYF. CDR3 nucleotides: TGTGCCAGCAGGCCAGGGGTCTCCTACGAGCAGTACTTC.

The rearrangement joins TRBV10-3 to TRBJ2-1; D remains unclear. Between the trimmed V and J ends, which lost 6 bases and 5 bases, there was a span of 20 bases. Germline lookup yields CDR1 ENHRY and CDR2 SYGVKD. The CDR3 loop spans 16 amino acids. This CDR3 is CAIRPYLTALDNEQFF. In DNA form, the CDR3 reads TGTGCCATCAGACCATACCTAACCGCATTGGACAATGAGCAGTTCTTC.

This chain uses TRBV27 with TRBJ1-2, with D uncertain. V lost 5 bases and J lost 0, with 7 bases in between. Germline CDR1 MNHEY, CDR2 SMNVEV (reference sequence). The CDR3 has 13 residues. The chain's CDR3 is CASSTGSNYGYTF. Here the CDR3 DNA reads TGTGCCAGCAGTACGGGGTCTAACTATGGCTACACCTTC.

CDR3 in amino acids: CASSFAPDTQYF. CDR3 bases: TGTGCCAGCAGTTTTGCCCCAGATACGCAGTATTTT. This chain connects TRBV27 to TRBJ2-3; D unresolved. Germline-derived CDR1 and CDR2 are MNHEY and SMNVEV (reference sequence). This CDR3 is 12 amino acids long. Trimming pared 3 bases from V and 4 bases from J, leaving 5 bases between.

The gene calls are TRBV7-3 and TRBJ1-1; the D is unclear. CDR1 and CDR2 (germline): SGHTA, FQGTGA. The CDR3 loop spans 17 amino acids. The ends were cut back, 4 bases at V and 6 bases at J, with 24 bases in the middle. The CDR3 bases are TGTGCCAGCAGCTATGCACCGGGCTCCCTCAGAGAACCTGAAGCTTTCTTT. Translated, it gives CASSYAPGSLREPEAFF.

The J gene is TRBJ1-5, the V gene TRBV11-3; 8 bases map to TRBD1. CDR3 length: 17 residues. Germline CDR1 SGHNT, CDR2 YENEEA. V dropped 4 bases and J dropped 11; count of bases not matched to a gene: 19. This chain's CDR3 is CASSSRPTGAGGKAQHF. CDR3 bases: TGTGCCAGCAGCTCGAGGCCGACAGGGGCCGGGGGGAAGGCCCAGCATTTT. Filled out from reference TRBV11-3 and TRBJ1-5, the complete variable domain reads EAGVVQSPRYKIIEKKQPVAFWCNPISGHNTLYWYLQNLGQGPELLIRYENEEAVDDSQLPKDRFSAERLKGVDSTLKIQPAELGDSAVYLCASSSRPTGAGGKAQHFGDGTRLSIL.

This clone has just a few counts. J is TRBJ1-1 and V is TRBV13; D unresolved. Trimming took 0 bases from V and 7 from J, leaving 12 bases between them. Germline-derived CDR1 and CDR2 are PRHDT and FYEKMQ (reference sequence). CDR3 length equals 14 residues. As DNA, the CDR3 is TGTGCCAGCAGCTTAGGCTTGGGCGGGAGTGAAGCTTTCTTT. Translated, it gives CASSLGLGGSEAFF. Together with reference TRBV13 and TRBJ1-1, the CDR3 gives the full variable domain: AAGVIQSPRHLIKEKRETATLKCYPIPRHDTVYWYQQGPGQDPQFLISFYEKMQSDKGSIPDRFSAQQFSDYHSELNMSSLELGDSALYFCASSLGLGGSEAFFGQGTRLTVV.

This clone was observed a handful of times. The CDR3 nucleotides are TGTGCCAGCAGCCCCCGGGGGGCCAACTACGAGCAGTACTTC. Protein: CASSPRGANYEQYF. V gene TRBV7-9 combines with J gene TRBJ2-7; tentative D call: TRBD2 (7 bases). Trimming pared 5 bases from V and 3 bases from J, leaving 14 bases between. The CDR3 sequence is 14 residues long. CDR1 is SEHNR and CDR2 is FQNEAQ in the germline V gene (reference sequence).

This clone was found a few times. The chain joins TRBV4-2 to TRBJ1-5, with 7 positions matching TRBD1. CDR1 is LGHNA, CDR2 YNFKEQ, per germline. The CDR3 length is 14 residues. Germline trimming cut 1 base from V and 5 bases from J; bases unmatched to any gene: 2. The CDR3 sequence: CASSQVTGDQPQHF. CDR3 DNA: TGTGCCAGCAGCCAAGTAACAGGGGATCAGCCCCAGCATTTT.

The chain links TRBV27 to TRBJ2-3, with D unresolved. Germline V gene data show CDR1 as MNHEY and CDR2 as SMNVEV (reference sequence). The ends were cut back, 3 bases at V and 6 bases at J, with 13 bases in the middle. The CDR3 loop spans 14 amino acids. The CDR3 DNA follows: TGTGCCAGCAGTTTTATTTCCTCTCCGGATACGCAGTATTTT. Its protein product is CASSFISSPDTQYF.

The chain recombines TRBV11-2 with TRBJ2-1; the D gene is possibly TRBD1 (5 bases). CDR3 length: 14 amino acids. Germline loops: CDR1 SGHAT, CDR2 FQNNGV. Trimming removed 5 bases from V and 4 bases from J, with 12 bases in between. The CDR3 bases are TGTGCCAGCAGCCCCACCTCAGGGTACAATGAGCAGTTCTTC. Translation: CASSPTSGYNEQFF.

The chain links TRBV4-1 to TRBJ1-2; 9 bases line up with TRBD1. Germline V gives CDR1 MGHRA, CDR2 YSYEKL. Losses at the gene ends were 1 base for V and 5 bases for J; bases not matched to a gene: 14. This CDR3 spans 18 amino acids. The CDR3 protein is CASSQAGDTGGLLYGYTF. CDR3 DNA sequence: TGCGCCAGCAGCCAAGCCGGAGATACAGGGGGCCTTTTATATGGCTACACCTTC.

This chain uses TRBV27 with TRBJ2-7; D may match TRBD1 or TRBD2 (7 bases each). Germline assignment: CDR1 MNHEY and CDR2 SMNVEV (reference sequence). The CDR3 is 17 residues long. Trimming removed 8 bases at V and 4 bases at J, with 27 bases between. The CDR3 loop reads CASEKGGGGPLPYEQYF. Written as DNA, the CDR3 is TGTGCCAGCGAGAAAGGGGGCGGGGGACCCCTCCCTTACGAGCAGTACTTC.

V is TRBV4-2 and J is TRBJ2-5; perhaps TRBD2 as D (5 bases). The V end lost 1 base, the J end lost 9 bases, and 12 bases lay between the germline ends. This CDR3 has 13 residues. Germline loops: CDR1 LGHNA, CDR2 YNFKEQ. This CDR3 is CASSQVESEAQYF. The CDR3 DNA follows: TGTGCCAGCAGCCAAGTTGAATCGGAGGCCCAGTACTTC.

The CDR3 sequence is CASSYGNTIYF. CDR3 DNA: TGTGCCAGCAGTTATGGAAACACCATATATTTT. The V and J genes are TRBV6-5 and TRBJ1-3; D is undetermined. Germline-derived CDR1 and CDR2 are MNHEY and SVGAGI. The CDR3 has 11 amino acids. V gave up 3 bases and J gave up 3 bases, with 0 bases separating them.

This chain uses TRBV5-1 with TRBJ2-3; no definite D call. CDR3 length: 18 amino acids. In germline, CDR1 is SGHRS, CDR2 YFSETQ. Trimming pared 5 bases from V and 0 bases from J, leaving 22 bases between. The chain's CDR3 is CASSLIIFRSLSTDTQYF. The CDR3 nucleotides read TGCGCCAGCAGTCTTATAATTTTTCGATCCCTTAGCACAGATACGCAGTATTTT.

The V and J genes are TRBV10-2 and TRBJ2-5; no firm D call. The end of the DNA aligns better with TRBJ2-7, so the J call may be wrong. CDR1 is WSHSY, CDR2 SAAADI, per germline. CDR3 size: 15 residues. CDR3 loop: CASSETPLIASEQYF. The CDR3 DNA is TGCGCCAGCAGTGAGACACCGTTAATAGCTTCCGAGCAGTACTTC.

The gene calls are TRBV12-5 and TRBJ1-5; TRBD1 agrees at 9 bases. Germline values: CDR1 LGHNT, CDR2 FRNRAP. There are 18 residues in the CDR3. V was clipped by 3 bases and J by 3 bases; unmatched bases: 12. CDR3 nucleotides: TGTGCTAGTGGTTTTACCAGCGGGGACAGGGACCTCAATCAGCCCCAGCATTTT. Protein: CASGFTSGDRDLNQPQHF.

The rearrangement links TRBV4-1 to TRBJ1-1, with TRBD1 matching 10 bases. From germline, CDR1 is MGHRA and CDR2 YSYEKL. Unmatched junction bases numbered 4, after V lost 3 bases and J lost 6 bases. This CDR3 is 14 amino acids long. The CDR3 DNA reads TGCGCCAGCAGCCAGGGGGACAGGGGTGCTGAAGCTTTCTTT. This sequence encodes CASSQGDRGAEAFF.

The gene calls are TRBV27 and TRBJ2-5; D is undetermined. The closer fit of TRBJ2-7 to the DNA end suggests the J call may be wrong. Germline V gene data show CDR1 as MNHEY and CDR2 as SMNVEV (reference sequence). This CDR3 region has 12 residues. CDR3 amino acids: CASSSQVGEQYF. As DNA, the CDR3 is TGTGCCAGCAGTTCCCAAGTAGGCGAGCAGTACTTC.

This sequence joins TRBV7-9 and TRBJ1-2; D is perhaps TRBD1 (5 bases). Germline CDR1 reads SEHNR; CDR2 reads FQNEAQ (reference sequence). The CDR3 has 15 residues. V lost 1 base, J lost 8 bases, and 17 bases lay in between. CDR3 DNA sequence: TGTGCCAGCAGCTTAGGGTCTTGGGGCCCGGGGGGCTACACCTTC. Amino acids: CASSLGSWGPGGYTF.